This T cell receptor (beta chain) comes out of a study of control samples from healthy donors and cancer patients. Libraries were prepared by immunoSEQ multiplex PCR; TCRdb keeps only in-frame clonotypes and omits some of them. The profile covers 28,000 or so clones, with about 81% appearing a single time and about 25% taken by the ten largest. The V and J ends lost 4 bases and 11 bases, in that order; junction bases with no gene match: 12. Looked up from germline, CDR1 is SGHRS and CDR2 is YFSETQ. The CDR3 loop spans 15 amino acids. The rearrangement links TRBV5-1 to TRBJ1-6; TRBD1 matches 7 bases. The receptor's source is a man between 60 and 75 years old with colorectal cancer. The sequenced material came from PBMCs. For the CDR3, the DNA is TGCGCCAGCAGCGAAGGGGGCGCGGGATTGCCACCCCTCCACTTT. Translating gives CASSEGGAGLPPLHF.